A single sample gave rise to the 21 T cell receptor beta chains below, sequenced in a study of shared clonotypes between healthy human individuals. The data were produced by immunoSEQ multiplex PCR, yet TCRdb's version contains in-frame clones alone and is incomplete. The sample includes 2 million to 2.5 million clones, under 95% seen only once; the top ten take 0.3% to 0.4%. Sequenced sample: naive CD4+ T cells from PBMCs. Subset defined: CD45RA+ positively selected. The source is a man aged 18 to 29 in good health. Some clones in this sample may be carry-over from other donors' samples.

V gene TRBV7-3 combines with J gene TRBJ2-1; 7 bases are shared with TRBD2. Per germline, CDR1 SGHTA and CDR2 FQGTGA. V lost 5 bases to trimming and J lost 1 base; unmatched junction nucleotides: 5. The CDR3 extends over 15 amino acids. CDR3 in amino acids: CASSDGRGSYNEQFF. Here the CDR3 DNA reads TGTGCCAGCAGCGATGGGCGGGGGTCCTACAATGAGCAGTTCTTC.

The chain combines TRBV9 with TRBJ2-1, with D perhaps TRBD1 or TRBD2 (5 bases each). The V end was cut by 0 bases, the J end by 4 bases, with 20 bases between. This CDR3 has 18 amino acids. Per the germline V gene, CDR1 is SGDLS and CDR2 is YYNGEE. The CDR3 here is CASSVAPTRVKGYNEQFF. For the CDR3, the DNA is TGTGCCAGCAGCGTAGCCCCCACTAGGGTTAAGGGGTACAATGAGCAGTTCTTC. The entire variable domain, with the rest obtained from reference TRBV9 and TRBJ2-1, is as follows: DSGVTQTPKHLITATGQRVTLRCSPRSGDLSVYWYQQSLDQGLQFLIQYYNGEERAKGNILERFSAQQFPDLHSELNLSSLELGDSALYFCASSVAPTRVKGYNEQFFGPGTRLTVL.

The chain employs TRBV28 and TRBJ2-6, with unresolved D. The CDR3 is made up of 15 amino acids. Per the germline V gene, CDR1 is MDHEN and CDR2 is SYDVKM. V gave up 5 bases and J gave up 1 base, with 9 bases separating them. The CDR3 reads CASSPEGSGANVLTF. The CDR3 DNA reads as TGTGCCAGCAGTCCGGAAGGGTCTGGGGCCAACGTCCTGACTTTC.

The J gene is TRBJ1-5, the V gene TRBV6-6; D perhaps matches TRBD1 (5 bases). The germline gives CDR1 MNHNY, CDR2 SVGAGI (reference sequence). Trimming removed 7 bases at V and 7 bases at J, with 14 bases between. The CDR3 is made up of 13 amino acids. The DNA for the CDR3 is TGTGCCAGCACCACATGGGGGGAACAGCCCCAGCATTTT. Residues: CASTTWGEQPQHF.

The J gene is TRBJ1-4, the V gene TRBV19; no firm D call. V lost 4 bases to trimming and J lost 0 bases, with 12 bases between them. Germline loops: CDR1 LNHDA, CDR2 SQIVND (reference sequence). The CDR3 contains 16 residues. CDR3 nucleotides: TGTGCCAGTAGTACTCGGCGTCCCGCAACTAATGAAAAACTGTTTTTT. Translating it yields CASSTRRPATNEKLFF.

This chain uses TRBV10-3 with TRBJ2-1, with TRBD2 matching 9 bases. Germline CDR1 ENHRY, CDR2 SYGVKD. The V gene end was trimmed by 2 bases and the J gene end by 0 bases; junction bases not matched to a gene: 14. The CDR3 sequence is 20 residues long. The CDR3 loop reads CAISEVGLAGLDSSYNEQFF. CDR3 DNA sequence: TGTGCCATCAGTGAGGTTGGGCTAGCGGGATTGGATAGCTCCTACAATGAGCAGTTCTTC.

J is TRBJ2-1 and V is TRBV2; 7 bases are a match to TRBD2. Germline V lookup: CDR1 SNHLY, CDR2 FYNNEI. There are 16 residues in the CDR3. Trimming removed 4 bases from V and 2 bases from J; junction bases left unmatched: 8. The CDR3 DNA reads as TGTGCCAGCAGTGGTCGCCTAGCGGTTACCTACAATGAGCAGTTCTTC. This translates into CASSGRLAVTYNEQFF.

V is TRBV18 and J is TRBJ1-2; D unclear. From germline, CDR1 is KGHSH and CDR2 LQKENI. The CDR3 runs 17 residues. Trimming left V 4 bases short and J 2 bases short, with 20 bases between. CDR3 protein: CASSLHPETAKNYGYTF. The CDR3 bases are TGTGCCAGCTCACTTCATCCCGAGACCGCGAAGAACTATGGCTACACCTTC.

This chain joins TRBV29-1 and TRBJ1-5, with D possibly TRBD1 on 5 matching bases. There are 13 residues in the CDR3. From germline, CDR1 is SQVTM and CDR2 ANQGSEA. With 6 bases removed from V and 2 bases from J, the gap between germline ends came to 11 bases. CDR3 coding DNA: TGCAGCGTGACGGGGGTTGGCAATCAGCCCCAGCATTTT. Protein: CSVTGVGNQPQHF.

A single count supports this clone. The genes are TRBV27 and TRBJ2-3; TRBD2 agrees at 11 bases. Per germline, CDR1 MNHEY and CDR2 SMNVEV (reference sequence). The trim removed 2 bases at V and 2 bases at J, leaving 6 bases unmatched. The CDR3 extends over 17 amino acids. In DNA form, the CDR3 reads TGTGCCAGCAGTTTAGGTCCGACTAGCGGGAACACAGATACGCAGTATTTT. Amino acid sequence: CASSLGPTSGNTDTQYF.

This chain connects TRBV25-1 to TRBJ2-3; 10 nucleotides match TRBD2. CDR1 is MGHDK, CDR2 SYGVNS, per germline. After removal of 4 bases from V and 2 bases from J, the junction contained 9 bases not matched to a gene. The CDR3 runs to 17 residues. The CDR3 region has the DNA TGTGCCAGCAGTGCAGCGGGAGGGCCGGCCTCCACAGATACGCAGTATTTT. Amino acids: CASSAAGGPASTDTQYF.

This clone was seen a handful of times. The V and J genes are TRBV7-9 and TRBJ1-2; possibly TRBD1 for D (5 bases). Germline CDR1 is SEHNR and CDR2 is FQNEAQ (reference sequence). V was clipped by 5 bases and J by 2 bases, with 6 bases between them. CDR3 length equals 12 residues. The CDR3 nucleotides read TGTGCCAGCAGCGCAGGGAACTATGGCTACACCTTC. Translation gives CASSAGNYGYTF. Full variable domain (missing parts from reference TRBV7-9 and TRBJ1-2): DTGVSQNPRHKITKRGQNVTFRCDPISEHNRLYWYRQTLGQGPEFLTYFQNEAQLEKSRLLSDRFSAERPKGSFSTLEIQRTEQGDSAMYLCASSAGNYGYTFGSGTRLTVV.

This clone was seen only once. V usage is TRBV4-3 and J usage is TRBJ2-7, with 13 bases fitting TRBD2. Germline trimming cut 4 bases from V and 4 bases from J; bases unmatched to any gene: 4. Germline V CDR1 and CDR2: LGHNA, YSLEER. The CDR3 runs 15 residues. The CDR3 region is CASSPGLAGVYEQYF. The CDR3 nucleotides are TGCGCCAGCAGCCCCGGACTAGCGGGAGTGTACGAGCAGTACTTC.

In the case of this clone: At the DNA level, this CDR3 is encoded by other sequences in the same sample as well. This chain connects TRBV18 to TRBJ2-7; TRBD1 aligns across 10 bases. CDR3 length: 14 residues. Trimming cost V 1 base and J 4 bases; bases outside gene matches: 1. Germline V gene lookup returns CDR1 KGHSH and CDR2 LQKENI. The CDR3 reads CASSPLGQGYEQYF. CDR3 bases: TGTGCCAGCTCACCACTGGGACAGGGGTACGAGCAGTACTTC.

This clone has a single count. This chain uses TRBV28 with TRBJ1-3; D unclear. Germline V CDR1 and CDR2: MDHEN, SYDVKM. This CDR3 is 13 amino acids long. Trimming left V 4 bases short and J 0 bases short, with 4 bases between. DNA of the CDR3: TGTGCCAGCAGTTACCTCTCTGGAAACACCATATATTTT. Translating gives CASSYLSGNTIYF.

On this clone itself: This CDR3 is also generated by other DNA sequences in the sample. The chain has TRBV6-6 and TRBJ2-7; D ambiguous. The CDR3 sequence is 14 residues long. CDR1 and CDR2 from the germline V gene are MNHNY and SVGAGI (reference sequence). The germline V and J ends were trimmed by 0 bases and 0 bases, with 6 bases remaining between them. The CDR3 bases are TGTGCCAGCAGTTACTCGAGGAGCTCCTACGAGCAGTACTTC. This codes for CASSYSRSSYEQYF.

For this clone: This sample includes further DNA sequences coding for the same CDR3. This chain uses TRBV7-3 with TRBJ2-3, with D unresolved. The germline V and J ends were trimmed by 2 bases and 2 bases, with 5 bases remaining between them. The V gene's germline CDR1 is SGHTA and CDR2 FQGTGA. The CDR3 runs 13 residues. For the CDR3, the DNA is TGTGCCAGCAGCTTATCCCCCACAGATACGCAGTATTTT. This gives the protein CASSLSPTDTQYF. The whole variable domain, remainder taken from reference TRBV7-3 and TRBJ2-3, is GAGVSQTPSNKVTEKGKYVELRCDPISGHTALYWYRQSLGQGPEFLIYFQGTGAADDSGLPNDRFFAVRPEGSVSTLKIQRTERGDSAVYLCASSLSPTDTQYFGPGTRLTVL.

The sample holds a few counts of this clone. This chain joins TRBV29-1 and TRBJ1-1; weak D call: TRBD1 (5 bases). This CDR3 spans 13 amino acids. The germline CDR1 and CDR2 sequences are SQVTM and ANQGSEA. Between the trimmed V and J ends, which lost 7 bases and 0 bases, there was a span of 12 bases. CDR3 protein: CSAESTVNTEAFF. The CDR3 bases are TGCAGCGCAGAGTCGACAGTGAACACTGAAGCTTTCTTT.

This clone was recorded only once. The chain links TRBV29-1 to TRBJ1-2; D is uncertain. The V gene's germline CDR1 is SQVTM and CDR2 ANQGSEA. This CDR3 is built from 12 residues. The CDR3 protein is CPIQSHGYGYTF. In DNA, the CDR3 is TGCCCTATCCAGTCCCACGGCTATGGCTACACCTTC.

V gene TRBV5-6 combines with J gene TRBJ1-1, with D tentatively TRBD1 (6 bases). The V gene's germline CDR1 is SGHDT and CDR2 YYEEEE. This CDR3 spans 16 amino acids. Trimming left V 4 bases short and J 5 bases short, with 21 bases between. This chain's CDR3 is CASSPNGGARGTEAFF. The CDR3 nucleotides are TGTGCCAGCAGCCCGAACGGTGGAGCGAGGGGGACTGAAGCTTTCTTT.

J is TRBJ2-5 and V is TRBV28; D gene ambiguous. Germline CDR1 and CDR2: MDHEN and SYDVKM. CDR3 size: 15 residues. Trimming took 7 bases from V and 7 from J, leaving 22 bases between them. The CDR3, as DNA: TGTGCCAGCACCTCTAGACTGAGCGCCAAGGGGACCCAGTACTTC. This encodes CASTSRLSAKGTQYF.